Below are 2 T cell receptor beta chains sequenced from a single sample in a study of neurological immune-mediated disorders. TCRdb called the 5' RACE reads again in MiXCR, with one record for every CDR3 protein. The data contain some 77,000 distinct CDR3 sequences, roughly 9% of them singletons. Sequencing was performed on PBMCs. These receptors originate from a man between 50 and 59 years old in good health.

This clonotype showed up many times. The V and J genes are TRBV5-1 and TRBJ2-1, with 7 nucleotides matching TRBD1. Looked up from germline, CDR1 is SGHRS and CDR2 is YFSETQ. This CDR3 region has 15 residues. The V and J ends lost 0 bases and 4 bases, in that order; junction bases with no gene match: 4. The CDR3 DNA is TGCGCCAGCAGCTTGGCCCCACAGGGGTACAATGAGCAGTTCTTC. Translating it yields CASSLAPQGYNEQFF.

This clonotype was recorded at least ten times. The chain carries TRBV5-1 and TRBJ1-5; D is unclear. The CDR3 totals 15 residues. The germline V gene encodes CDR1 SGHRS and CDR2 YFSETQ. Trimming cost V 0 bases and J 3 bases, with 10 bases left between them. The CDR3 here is CASSLAGRDNQPQHF. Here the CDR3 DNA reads TGCGCCAGCAGCTTGGCCGGAAGAGACAATCAGCCCCAGCATTTT.